The 5 T cell receptor beta chains presented below share a single source sample, sequenced in a study of blood T cell repertoires in COVID-19. Measured with immunoSEQ multiplex PCR; TCRdb has only the in-frame clones, and not every one. The repertoire holds roughly 230,000 clones, with roughly 84% as singletons. Sequencing was done on a sample of peripheral blood. These receptors were obtained from a woman of 80 years or more with acute or convalescent COVID-19.

This chain links TRBV28 with TRBJ1-2, with D perhaps TRBD1 (5 bases). V dropped 5 bases and J dropped 2 bases, with 18 bases sitting between them. This CDR3 contains 16 residues. Looked up from germline, CDR1 is MDHEN and CDR2 is SYDVKM. CDR3 in amino acids: CASSPRGAVPNYGYTF. The DNA for the CDR3 is TGTGCCAGCAGTCCGCGGGGCGCCGTACCCAACTATGGCTACACCTTC.

This clone was seen a few times. The V call is TRBV7-2, the J call TRBJ2-7, with 8 bases aligning to TRBD1. The germline CDR1 and CDR2 sequences are SGHTA and FQGNSA. The CDR3 has 15 amino acids. Trimming removed 5 bases from V and 2 bases from J; junction bases left unmatched: 8. CDR3 DNA sequence: TGTGCCAGCAGCGCGGACAGGGACCCAACCTACGAGCAGTACTTC. Amino acid sequence: CASSADRDPTYEQYF. Combining the CDR3 with reference TRBV7-2 and TRBJ2-7 gives the whole variable domain GAGVSQSPSNKVTEKGKDVELRCDPISGHTALYWYRQSLGQGLEFLIYFQGNSAPDKSGLPSDRFSAERTGGSVSTLTIQRTQQEDSAVYLCASSADRDPTYEQYFGPGTRLTVT.

This rearrangement joins TRBV19 to TRBJ1-1; a weak D match, TRBD1 (5 bases). The CDR3 spans 15 residues. Germline values: CDR1 LNHDA, CDR2 SQIVND (reference sequence). Deletions cut 7 bases from V and 10 bases from J, with 25 bases between. The CDR3 loop reads CASTTLTASSIGAFF. The CDR3, as DNA: TGTGCCAGTACCACCCTGACAGCCTCCTCAATCGGAGCTTTCTTT.

This chain connects TRBV6-1 to TRBJ2-1; tentative D call: TRBD1 (6 bases). The V end was cut by 1 base, the J end by 7 bases, with 17 bases between. There are 16 residues in the CDR3. CDR1 MNHNS and CDR2 SASEGT come from the germline V gene. The CDR3 is CASSEGQGQRGNEQFF. The CDR3 region has the DNA TGTGCCAGCAGTGAAGGTCAGGGTCAAAGGGGGAATGAGCAGTTCTTC.

This chain connects TRBV19 to TRBJ1-5; D is perhaps TRBD1 (5 bases). The CDR3 is 15 residues long. Trimming pared 10 bases from V and 5 bases from J, leaving 21 bases between. Germline V gene data show CDR1 as LNHDA and CDR2 as SQIVND (reference sequence). As DNA, the CDR3 is TGTGCCACCCGTCCCCCCATCGGGGGATATCAGCCCCAGCATTTT. Encoded protein: CATRPPIGGYQPQHF.